In its sample, the clone carrying this T cell receptor (beta chain) was seen a few times. This entry is derived from a study of post-analysis software for immune sequencing data. TCR beta cDNA libraries included unique molecular identifiers. Some 450,000 cDNA molecules were recovered from an input of roughly 0.85 to 10 million T cells. Via MiXCR, TCRdb re-called the PCR reads, giving one row per CDR3 protein. This sample carries around 700,000 distinct CDR3 sequences, 55% to 60% of them seen once, and the ten largest clones take about 11%. The sequenced sample consisted of blood. The sequence was obtained from a girl aged 2 to 9 with multiple sclerosis.

Here the CDR3 DNA reads TGTGCCACCAGTGACCGGACTAGCGGGAGTATCGAGACCCAGTACTTC. Amino acid sequence: CATSDRTSGSIETQYF. The rearrangement uses TRBV24-1 and TRBJ2-4; 13 bases line up with TRBD2. The J call could be wrong; TRBJ2-5 is a better fit for the DNA end. CDR3 size: 16 residues. Germline CDR1 KGHDR, CDR2 SFDVKD.